Listed below are T cell receptor beta chains from one sample, sequenced in a study of blood T cells in healthy people across ages. One entry per CDR3 protein results from TCRdb running MiXCR on the 5' RACE reads. The data hold some 800,000 distinct CDR3 sequences, with approximately 48% observed a single time. The sample comprised blood. The receptors shown here come from a man aged 55 to 70 in good health. Both conserved end residues are part of each CDR3. A D gene is named only where the DNA matches it firmly. The size entry is marked missing in some rows and otherwise reads once, few, many or a size class.

abundance: -; d_gene: -; j_gene: TRBJ1-1; v_gene: TRBV12-3/TRBV12-4; CDR3aa: CASSSTVLTEAFF; CDR3nt: TGTGCCAGCAGTTCAACAGTTCTCACTGAAGCTTTCTTT
abundance: few; d_gene: TRBD1; j_gene: TRBJ1-2; v_gene: TRBV9; CDR3aa: CASRGDSFYGYTF; CDR3nt: TGTGCCAGCAGGGGGGACAGCTTCTATGGCTACACCTTC
abundance: few; d_gene: TRBD2; j_gene: TRBJ2-1; v_gene: TRBV6-6; CDR3aa: CASRPTGTSPLNEQFF; CDR3nt: TGTGCCAGCAGACCCACCGGGACTAGCCCCCTCAATGAGCAGTTCTTC
abundance: -; d_gene: -; j_gene: TRBJ2-7; v_gene: TRBV14; CDR3aa: CASSHPERGRSYEQYF; CDR3nt: TGTGCCAGCAGCCATCCCGAAAGGGGCAGGAGCTACGAGCAGTACTTC
abundance: few; d_gene: -; j_gene: TRBJ2-7; v_gene: TRBV20-1; CDR3aa: CSAYPPLHLGLPYEQYF; CDR3nt: TGCAGTGCCTATCCCCCGTTACACCTGGGACTCCCCTACGAGCAGTACTTC
abundance: -; d_gene: -; j_gene: TRBJ2-4; v_gene: TRBV4-1; CDR3aa: CASRRGFVEGKSKNIQYF; CDR3nt: TGCGCCAGCAGACGAGGGTTTGTAGAGGGAAAATCCAAAAACATTCAGTACTTC
abundance: many; d_gene: -; j_gene: TRBJ2-7; v_gene: TRBV5-1; CDR3aa: CASSARGYEQYF; CDR3nt: TGCGCCAGCAGCGCCAGGGGTTACGAGCAGTACTTC
abundance: -; d_gene: -; j_gene: TRBJ2-7; v_gene: TRBV20-1; CDR3aa: CSAADSLYEQYF; CDR3nt: TGCAGTGCTGCCGACAGCCTCTACGAGCAGTACTTC
abundance: -; d_gene: -; j_gene: TRBJ1-4; v_gene: TRBV12-3/TRBV12-4; CDR3aa: CASSRGAWELFF; CDR3nt: TGTGCCAGCAGCCGGGGGGCGTGGGAACTGTTTTTT
abundance: few; d_gene: TRBD1; j_gene: TRBJ2-7; v_gene: TRBV7-2; CDR3aa: CASSLQRTGSHEQYF; CDR3nt: TGTGCCAGCAGCTTACAGAGGACAGGGAGCCACGAGCAGTACTTC
abundance: -; d_gene: -; j_gene: TRBJ2-1; v_gene: TRBV29-1; CDR3aa: CSVTRASAYYNEQFF; CDR3nt: TGCAGCGTTACCCGGGCTAGCGCCTACTACAATGAGCAGTTCTTC
abundance: few; d_gene: -; j_gene: TRBJ2-1; v_gene: TRBV7-9; CDR3aa: CASSLRLPRGKSDEQFF; CDR3nt: TGTGCCAGCAGCTTACGGCTACCCAGGGGCAAGAGCGATGAGCAGTTCTTC
abundance: -; d_gene: TRBD1; j_gene: TRBJ2-4; v_gene: TRBV5-5; CDR3aa: CASSTTGVGKNIQYF; CDR3nt: TGTGCCAGCAGCACGACAGGGGTCGGCAAAAACATTCAGTACTTC
abundance: -; d_gene: -; j_gene: TRBJ2-7; v_gene: TRBV7-2; CDR3aa: CASGPWGDILSYEQYF; CDR3nt: TGTGCCAGCGGTCCCTGGGGGGATATCCTCTCCTACGAGCAGTACTTC
abundance: -; d_gene: -; j_gene: TRBJ1-1; v_gene: TRBV30; CDR3aa: CAWSITTAEAFF; CDR3nt: TGTGCCTGGAGTATCACGACAGCTGAAGCTTTCTTT
abundance: -; d_gene: TRBD1; j_gene: TRBJ1-2; v_gene: TRBV20-1; CDR3aa: CSAPTGARIGYTF; CDR3nt: TGCAGTGCTCCGACAGGGGCGCGTATTGGCTACACCTTC
abundance: -; d_gene: TRBD2; j_gene: TRBJ2-1; v_gene: TRBV19; CDR3aa: CASSHSGGSYNEQFF; CDR3nt: TGTGCCAGTAGTCACAGCGGGGGGTCCTACAATGAGCAGTTCTTC
abundance: -; d_gene: -; j_gene: TRBJ1-4; v_gene: TRBV6-1; CDR3aa: CASSEALILEKLFF; CDR3nt: TGTGCCAGCAGTGAAGCACTGATTCTGGAGAAACTGTTTTTT
abundance: -; d_gene: -; j_gene: TRBJ1-5; v_gene: TRBV11-2; CDR3aa: CASSLARHQPQHF; CDR3nt: TGTGCCAGCAGCCTAGCTAGGCATCAGCCCCAGCATTTT
abundance: few; d_gene: TRBD2; j_gene: TRBJ2-1; v_gene: TRBV20-1; CDR3aa: CSASSTSGGADEQFF; CDR3nt: TGCAGTGCTAGCAGCACTAGCGGGGGGGCAGACGAGCAGTTCTTC
abundance: few; d_gene: TRBD2; j_gene: TRBJ2-3; v_gene: TRBV4-1; CDR3aa: CASSQGPGGSTDTQYF; CDR3nt: TGCGCCAGCAGCCAAGGTCCCGGGGGGTCCACAGATACGCAGTATTTT
abundance: -; d_gene: -; j_gene: TRBJ2-7; v_gene: TRBV7-2; CDR3aa: CASSTRTLRPYEQYF; CDR3nt: TGTGCCAGCAGCACCCGGACATTACGACCCTACGAGCAGTACTTC
abundance: many; d_gene: -; j_gene: TRBJ2-6; v_gene: TRBV15; CDR3aa: CATSSDISGANVLTF; CDR3nt: TGTGCCACCAGCTCCGACATCTCTGGGGCCAACGTCCTGACTTTC
abundance: -; d_gene: -; j_gene: TRBJ2-7; v_gene: TRBV7-2; CDR3aa: CASSVGSGLEQYF; CDR3nt: TGTGCCAGCAGCGTAGGATCGGGCCTCGAGCAGTACTTC
abundance: -; d_gene: -; j_gene: TRBJ2-2; v_gene: TRBV7-2; CDR3aa: CASSLTGGPTGELFF; CDR3nt: TGTGCCAGCAGCTTAACTGGGGGGCCCACCGGGGAGCTGTTTTTT
abundance: -; d_gene: -; j_gene: TRBJ2-7; v_gene: TRBV6-2/TRBV6-3; CDR3aa: CASYGGPSYEQYF; CDR3nt: TGTGCCAGTTACGGGGGGCCCTCCTACGAGCAGTACTTC
abundance: many; d_gene: -; j_gene: TRBJ1-1; v_gene: TRBV20-1; CDR3aa: CSASPQSEAFF; CDR3nt: TGCAGTGCTAGCCCTCAGTCTGAAGCTTTCTTT